One sample yielded the 27 T cell receptor beta chains listed below, sequenced in a study of monozygotic twins with inflammatory bowel disease (dated by TCRdb to between 2019 and 2020). The library came from 5' RACE. Sequencing relied on an Illumina HiSeq 2500. The reads were reprocessed in TCRdb, with one entry per CDR3 protein sequence and no accompanying DNA. The sample table on file contains fewer than 400,000 distinct CDR3 sequences. The ten largest clones take up more than 4.5% of the sample. The sample comprised blood. The origin of the receptors is a human donor with ulcerative colitis or Crohn's disease, or a healthy co-twin of an affected twin (not recorded which).

The chain uses TRBV5-1 and TRBJ2-3; the TCRdb D gene call, TRBD2, has no DNA to confirm it. This CDR3 comprises 16 residues. In germline, CDR1 is SGHRS, CDR2 YFSETQ. The CDR3 region is CASSSSPGPSGDTQYF.

The chain employs TRBV5-1 and TRBJ1-2; TCRdb gives TRBD1 as the D gene, but with no DNA this cannot be confirmed. The CDR3 is 15 amino acids. Germline V gives CDR1 SGHRS, CDR2 YFSETQ. CDR3 in amino acids: CASSYRQGTNYGYTF.

The J gene is TRBJ2-3, the V gene TRBV5-1; TCRdb lists TRBD2, though no DNA is available to test this call. This CDR3 comprises 14 residues. CDR1 SGHRS and CDR2 YFSETQ come from the germline V gene. The CDR3 reads CASKRSRGTDTQYF. Full variable domain (rest looked up from reference TRBV5-1 and TRBJ2-3): KAGVTQTPRYLIKTRGQQVTLSCSPISGHRSVSWYQQTPGQGLQFLFEYFSETQRNKGNFPGRFSGRQFSNSRSEMNVSTLELGDSALYLCASKRSRGTDTQYFGPGTRLTVL.

The chain joins TRBV7-9 to TRBJ1-2; the D gene TCRdb calls, TRBD1, cannot be checked with no DNA. The CDR3 length is 16 residues. Germline lookup yields CDR1 SEHNR and CDR2 FQNEAQ (reference sequence). This CDR3 is CASSLIFGTSGDGYTF.

V is TRBV25-1 and J is TRBJ2-7; TCRdb picks TRBD1, but there is no DNA to check that call. Germline V gene lookup returns CDR1 MGHDK and CDR2 SYGVNS. This CDR3 is 15 amino acids long. The chain's CDR3 is CASSEGQGAFHEQYF.

This sequence joins TRBV19 and TRBJ2-7. Germline CDR1 and CDR2: LNHDA and SQIVND (reference sequence). The CDR3 is 12 amino acids. The CDR3 loop reads CASSGSGYEQYF.

This sequence joins TRBV24-1 and TRBJ2-1; the D gene TCRdb calls, TRBD1, cannot be checked with no DNA. Germline loops: CDR1 KGHDR, CDR2 SFDVKD. The CDR3 is made up of 15 amino acids. The CDR3 loop reads CATSDSQGAHNEQFF.

The gene calls are TRBV4-1 and TRBJ1-1. This CDR3 spans 18 amino acids. Germline values: CDR1 MGHRA, CDR2 YSYEKL. The CDR3 sequence is CASSQGILGRRLNTEAFF.

The chain has TRBV12-3 or TRBV12-4 and TRBJ1-3; with no DNA, the TCRdb D assignment of TRBD1 cannot be verified. The CDR3 is 14 amino acids. The CDR3 is CASSPGGWRNTIYF.

CDR3 region: CASSPQGMFHEQYF. The genes are TRBV18 and TRBJ2-7. This CDR3 region has 14 residues. From germline, CDR1 is KGHSH and CDR2 LQKENI.

The chain uses TRBV5-4 and TRBJ2-1; TCRdb outputs TRBD2, but without DNA this stays unchecked. The CDR3 runs 13 residues. Germline V lookup: CDR1 SGHNT, CDR2 YYREEE (reference sequence). The CDR3 protein is CASSLAGRIEQFF.

The chain is built from TRBV18 and TRBJ2-1; TCRdb outputs TRBD2, but without DNA this stays unchecked. Germline V gene data show CDR1 as KGHSH and CDR2 as LQKENI. The CDR3 has 15 amino acids. CDR3 loop: CASSPGTSGANEQFF.

The chain joins TRBV7-2 to TRBJ2-2; TCRdb's D call, TRBD1, is unchecked because there is no DNA. There are 14 residues in the CDR3. The germline V gene encodes CDR1 SGHTA and CDR2 FQGNSA. CDR3 loop: CASSLVGGTGELFF.

The V gene is TRBV7-2, the J gene TRBJ2-1; the D call from TCRdb, TRBD2, cannot be confirmed without DNA. This CDR3 contains 16 residues. Germline CDR1 and CDR2: SGHTA and FQGNSA. The CDR3 loop reads CASSLVSSGEFYEQFF.

The V gene is TRBV4-3, the J gene TRBJ2-6; TCRdb's assignment of TRBD1 cannot be checked, as there is no DNA. The CDR3 extends over 16 amino acids. Germline V gene sequence: CDR1 LGHNA, CDR2 YSLEER. CDR3 sequence reads: CASSQEQGVFANVLTF.

The gene calls are TRBV25-1 and TRBJ2-5; with no DNA, the TCRdb D assignment of TRBD1 cannot be verified. The CDR3 length is 17 residues. CDR1 and CDR2 from the germline V gene are MGHDK and SYGVNS. The CDR3 sequence is CASALWGMGKNQETQYF. The whole variable domain, remainder taken from reference TRBV25-1 and TRBJ2-5, is EADIYQTPRYLVIGTGKKITLECSQTMGHDKMYWYQQDPGMELHLIHYSYGVNSTEKGDLSSESTVSRIRTEHFPLTLESARPSHTSQYLCASALWGMGKNQETQYFGPGTRLLVL.

The rearrangement links TRBV24-1 to TRBJ2-5; TCRdb designates TRBD2, a call that cannot be tested without DNA. The CDR3 spans 14 residues. From germline, CDR1 is KGHDR and CDR2 SFDVKD. This CDR3 reads CATSGVGGLKTQYF.

This rearrangement joins TRBV6-1 to TRBJ2-7; the TRBD1 assignment by TCRdb is unverifiable without DNA. Germline CDR1 and CDR2: MNHNS and SASEGT. The CDR3 runs 15 residues. CDR3 amino acids: CASRPPGRGSYEQYF.

This chain links TRBV6-1 with TRBJ2-2; TCRdb indicates TRBD2, and absent DNA this call remains unverified. Germline CDR1 is MNHNS and CDR2 is SASEGT. The CDR3 is 15 residues long. CDR3 amino acids: CASSPLVTNTGELFF.

The chain combines TRBV6-2 or TRBV6-3 with TRBJ2-7; there is no DNA to check the TCRdb D call of TRBD1. CDR1 and CDR2 (germline): MNHEY, SVGEGT. This CDR3 region has 14 residues. The CDR3 loop reads CASCRGQAYYEQYF.

The chain employs TRBV15 and TRBJ2-3; TCRdb's D gene call, TRBD2, goes unchecked for lack of DNA. The CDR3 consists of 14 residues. The germline gives CDR1 LNHNV, CDR2 YYDKDF (reference sequence). CDR3 loop: CATKDGLGTDTQYF.

V and J are TRBV12-3 or TRBV12-4 and TRBJ2-3; TCRdb selects TRBD1, and the lack of DNA leaves this call unchecked. This CDR3 spans 15 amino acids. CDR3 sequence: CASSFGTGFTDTQYF.

This rearrangement joins TRBV6-2 or TRBV6-3 to TRBJ2-3; as DNA is missing, the TRBD1 call by TCRdb cannot be tested. The CDR3 consists of 15 residues. Germline CDR1 reads MNHEY; CDR2 reads SVGEGT. The CDR3 reads CASSYGGAWPDTQYF.

V usage is TRBV18 and J usage is TRBJ2-1; as DNA is missing, the TRBD1 call by TCRdb cannot be tested. Germline V gives CDR1 KGHSH, CDR2 LQKENI. The CDR3 sequence is 15 residues long. The CDR3 spells CASSPRQGAYNEQFF.

The CDR3 is CASSKNNEQFF. The rearrangement uses TRBV12-3 or TRBV12-4 and TRBJ2-1. CDR3 length equals 11 residues.

The chain carries TRBV5-1 and TRBJ1-1; there is no DNA to check the TCRdb D call of TRBD1. CDR1 SGHRS and CDR2 YFSETQ come from the germline V gene. The CDR3 loop spans 12 amino acids. CDR3 region: CASRDPLTPLNF.

The rearrangement links TRBV6-5 to TRBJ2-1. The CDR3 totals 15 residues. Germline assignment: CDR1 MNHEY and CDR2 SVGAGI. Here the CDR3 reads CASSYVTSSYNEQFF.